This TCR beta chain emerged from a study of T and B cells in COVID-19 patients. Study-wide context: Peripheral blood came from COVID-19 patients with active infection or after recovery. Critical illness requiring mechanical ventilation or extracorporeal membrane oxygenation affected 12 of 20 active-infection patients. Study findings and constraints: At recovery TRB diversity and richness exceeded healthy donors, after highly clonal active COVID-19 repertoires. Few blood samples existed from mildly ill patients during symptoms or early in severe cases.

The CDR3 loop spans 16 amino acids. Unmatched junction bases numbered 4, after V lost 5 bases and J lost 5 bases. Per the germline V gene, CDR1 is MNHEY and CDR2 is SMNVEV (reference sequence). From blood, roughly 220-550 ng of genomic DNA served as TRB template. Multiplex PCR with BIOMED2 TRB-A/B primer pools amplified TRB rearrangements. TCRdb ran MiXCR on the multiplex PCR reads and lists one entry per CDR3 protein. The data contain around 10,000 distinct CDR3 sequences, 33% of them singletons. This clonotype ranks as medium-sized. Antigen specificity is unknown. Sequencing was done on a sample of blood. This chain joins TRBV27 and TRBJ2-3; TRBD2 agrees at 16 bases. This TCR derives from a human donor with active COVID-19. The CDR3 coding sequence is TGTGCCAGCAGTCAGGGACTAGCGGGGGGGCAAGATACGCAGTATTTT. The encoded protein is CASSQGLAGGQDTQYF.